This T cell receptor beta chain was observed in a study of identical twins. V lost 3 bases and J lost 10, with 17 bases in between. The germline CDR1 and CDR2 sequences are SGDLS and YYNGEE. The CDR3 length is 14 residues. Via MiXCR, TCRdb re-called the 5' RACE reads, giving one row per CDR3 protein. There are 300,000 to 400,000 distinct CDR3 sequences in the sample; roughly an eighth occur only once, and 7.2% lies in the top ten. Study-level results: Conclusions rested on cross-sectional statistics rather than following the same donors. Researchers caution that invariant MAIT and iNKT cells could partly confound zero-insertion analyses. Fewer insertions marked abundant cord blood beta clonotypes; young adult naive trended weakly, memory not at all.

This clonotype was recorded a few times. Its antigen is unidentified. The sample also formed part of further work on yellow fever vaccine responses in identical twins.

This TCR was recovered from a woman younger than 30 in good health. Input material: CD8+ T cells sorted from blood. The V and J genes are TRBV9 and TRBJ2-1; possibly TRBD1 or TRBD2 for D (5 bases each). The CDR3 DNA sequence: TGTGCCAGCAGCGCCGGGACGAACCAACTGGAGCAGTTCTTC. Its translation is CASSAGTNQLEQFF.